The rows below give T cell receptor beta chains drawn from one sample of a study of T cell changes during pregnancy in multiple sclerosis. Libraries were prepared by immunoSEQ multiplex PCR; TCRdb keeps only in-frame clonotypes and omits some of them. The table has more than 30,000 clones, 85% to 95% seen once. Input material: PBMCs (not recorded whether the cells were cultured). All receptors come from a female donor with multiple sclerosis, enrolled in a pregnancy study. CDR3s include the opening cysteine and the closing phenylalanine or tryptophan. The order of the fields is V gene, clone size, J gene, D gene, CDR3 protein, CDR3 DNA. The D gene is left open where the match is weak. The size entry is marked missing in some rows and otherwise reads once, few, many or a size class.

v_call: TRBV5-1; clone_size: NA; j_call: TRBJ2-3; d_call: TRBD2; cdr3_aa: CASSPGLARDTDTQYF; cdr3_nt: TGCGCCAGCAGCCCAGGACTAGCTAGGGACACAGATACGCAGTATTTT
v_call: TRBV25-1; clone_size: NA; j_call: TRBJ1-4; d_call: NA; cdr3_aa: CASSGVFEKLFF; cdr3_nt: TGTGCCAGCAGTGGGGTCTTTGAAAAACTGTTTTTT
v_call: TRBV28; clone_size: NA; j_call: TRBJ2-7; d_call: NA; cdr3_aa: CASSYTFYEQYF; cdr3_nt: TGTGCCAGCAGTTACACCTTCTACGAGCAGTACTTC
v_call: TRBV2; clone_size: NA; j_call: TRBJ2-3; d_call: TRBD1; cdr3_aa: CASSEQGAGLTDTQYF; cdr3_nt: TGTGCCAGCAGCGAACAGGGGGCAGGTCTCACAGATACGCAGTATTTT
v_call: TRBV5-1; clone_size: NA; j_call: TRBJ2-5; d_call: NA; cdr3_aa: CASSPGTAQETQYF; cdr3_nt: TGCGCCAGCAGCCCAGGGACGGCCCAAGAGACCCAGTACTTC
v_call: TRBV7-9; clone_size: NA; j_call: TRBJ2-1; d_call: TRBD1; cdr3_aa: CASSLEGGSDEQFF; cdr3_nt: TGTGCCAGCAGCTTAGAAGGGGGCAGCGATGAGCAGTTCTTC
v_call: TRBV10-3; clone_size: NA; j_call: TRBJ2-7; d_call: NA; cdr3_aa: CAIGTPAGYYEQYF; cdr3_nt: TGTGCCATCGGTACGCCCGCCGGATATTACGAGCAGTACTTC
v_call: TRBV27; clone_size: NA; j_call: TRBJ1-5; d_call: TRBD1; cdr3_aa: CASPWGQLNQPQHF; cdr3_nt: TGTGCCAGCCCTTGGGGACAGCTGAATCAGCCCCAGCATTTT
v_call: TRBV4-3; clone_size: NA; j_call: TRBJ1-4; d_call: TRBD1; cdr3_aa: CASSQDPKGGGEKLFF; cdr3_nt: TGCGCCAGCAGCCAAGACCCGAAAGGGGGCGGTGAAAAACTGTTTTTT
v_call: TRBV18; clone_size: NA; j_call: TRBJ1-2; d_call: NA; cdr3_aa: CASSPTQGQGTYTF; cdr3_nt: TGTGCCAGCTCACCCACGCAGGGACAAGGGACCTACACCTTC
v_call: TRBV15; clone_size: once; j_call: TRBJ1-1; d_call: NA; cdr3_aa: CATSRAGLNTEAFF; cdr3_nt: TGTGCCACCAGCAGGGCCGGCTTGAACACTGAAGCTTTCTTT
v_call: TRBV6-4; clone_size: NA; j_call: TRBJ2-6; d_call: NA; cdr3_aa: CASSEGRSGANVLTF; cdr3_nt: TGTGCCAGCAGTGAAGGCCGCTCTGGGGCCAACGTCCTGACTTTC
v_call: TRBV10-3; clone_size: NA; j_call: TRBJ2-1; d_call: TRBD2; cdr3_aa: CAISSREGSYNEQFF; cdr3_nt: TGTGCCATCAGTTCCCGGGAGGGGTCCTACAATGAGCAGTTCTTC
v_call: TRBV4-2; clone_size: NA; j_call: TRBJ1-4; d_call: NA; cdr3_aa: CASSQVGTNEKLFF; cdr3_nt: TGTGCCAGCAGCCAAGTCGGGACCAATGAAAAACTGTTTTTT
v_call: TRBV18; clone_size: few; j_call: TRBJ1-4; d_call: NA; cdr3_aa: CASSYGTLGANEKLFF; cdr3_nt: TGTGCCAGCTCCTACGGGACGCTCGGGGCTAATGAAAAACTGTTTTTT
v_call: TRBV7-2; clone_size: NA; j_call: TRBJ2-7; d_call: NA; cdr3_aa: CASSLQKSSYEQYF; cdr3_nt: TGTGCCAGCAGCTTACAGAAAAGCTCCTACGAGCAGTACTTC
v_call: TRBV11-3; clone_size: NA; j_call: TRBJ2-3; d_call: TRBD2; cdr3_aa: CASSFGTSATDTQYF; cdr3_nt: TGTGCCAGCAGCTTCGGGACTAGCGCCACAGATACGCAGTATTTT
v_call: TRBV6-1; clone_size: NA; j_call: TRBJ2-3; d_call: TRBD2; cdr3_aa: CASSDVAGGPGTDTQYF; cdr3_nt: TGTGCCAGCAGTGATGTAGCGGGAGGGCCCGGGACAGATACGCAGTATTTT
v_call: TRBV29-1; clone_size: NA; j_call: TRBJ1-5; d_call: NA; cdr3_aa: CSVSGGSGDQPQHF; cdr3_nt: TGCAGCGTATCCGGGGGGAGCGGAGATCAGCCCCAGCATTTT
v_call: TRBV5-1; clone_size: NA; j_call: TRBJ2-1; d_call: TRBD2; cdr3_aa: CASSLRGGSKNSYNEQFF; cdr3_nt: TGCGCCAGCAGCCTGAGGGGCGGGAGCAAAAACTCCTACAATGAGCAGTTCTTC
v_call: TRBV11-2; clone_size: NA; j_call: TRBJ2-7; d_call: NA; cdr3_aa: CASSLGSYEQYF; cdr3_nt: TGTGCCAGCAGCTTAGGTTCCTACGAGCAGTACTTC
v_call: TRBV28; clone_size: NA; j_call: TRBJ1-2; d_call: NA; cdr3_aa: CASSLVAYGYTF; cdr3_nt: TGTGCCAGCAGTTTAGTCGCCTATGGCTACACCTTC
v_call: TRBV13; clone_size: once; j_call: TRBJ1-5; d_call: NA; cdr3_aa: CASSLQGSNQPQHF; cdr3_nt: TGTGCCAGCAGCTTACAGGGAAGCAATCAGCCCCAGCATTTT
v_call: TRBV7-2; clone_size: NA; j_call: TRBJ2-1; d_call: TRBD2; cdr3_aa: CASSPTLAGGWDEQFF; cdr3_nt: TGTGCCAGCAGCCCTACTTTAGCGGGAGGGTGGGATGAGCAGTTCTTC
v_call: TRBV6-4; clone_size: NA; j_call: TRBJ2-2; d_call: TRBD2; cdr3_aa: CASSVLAGDPGELFF; cdr3_nt: TGTGCCAGCAGTGTTCTAGCGGGAGACCCCGGGGAGCTGTTTTTT
v_call: TRBV2; clone_size: NA; j_call: TRBJ1-5; d_call: NA; cdr3_aa: CASSDFDRDRPQHF; cdr3_nt: TGTGCCAGCAGTGACTTTGACAGAGATCGGCCCCAGCATTTT
v_call: TRBV5-1; clone_size: NA; j_call: TRBJ1-1; d_call: NA; cdr3_aa: CASTQDLGTNTEAFF; cdr3_nt: TGCGCCAGCACACAAGACCTGGGGACGAACACTGAAGCTTTCTTT
v_call: TRBV9; clone_size: NA; j_call: TRBJ2-7; d_call: NA; cdr3_aa: CASSVGIGLKGYLSYEQYF; cdr3_nt: TGTGCCAGCAGCGTAGGAATCGGTCTAAAGGGATACCTCTCCTACGAGCAGTACTTC
v_call: TRBV5-4; clone_size: NA; j_call: TRBJ2-1; d_call: TRBD2; cdr3_aa: CASSLLAGAATYNEQFF; cdr3_nt: TGTGCCAGCAGCTTACTAGCGGGAGCTGCGACCTACAATGAGCAGTTCTTC
v_call: TRBV9; clone_size: once; j_call: TRBJ2-5; d_call: TRBD2; cdr3_aa: CASSKPGTSGRTNSGETQYF; cdr3_nt: TGTGCCAGCAGCAAACCCGGGACTAGCGGGAGAACGAATTCTGGAGAGACCCAGTACTTC
v_call: TRBV5-4; clone_size: once; j_call: TRBJ2-1; d_call: NA; cdr3_aa: CASSFGSTSEFF; cdr3_nt: TGTGCCAGCAGCTTTGGGTCAACGAGCGAGTTCTTC
v_call: TRBV11-2; clone_size: NA; j_call: TRBJ1-1; d_call: NA; cdr3_aa: CASSLGTINTEAFF; cdr3_nt: TGTGCCAGCAGCTTGGGGACCATAAACACTGAAGCTTTCTTT
v_call: TRBV25-1; clone_size: NA; j_call: TRBJ1-1; d_call: NA; cdr3_aa: CASIRNTEAFF; cdr3_nt: TGTGCCAGCATAAGGAACACTGAAGCTTTCTTT
v_call: TRBV4-2; clone_size: NA; j_call: TRBJ1-1; d_call: NA; cdr3_aa: CASSQALIAPGQGRENTEAFF; cdr3_nt: TGTGCCAGCAGCCAAGCCCTCATAGCTCCGGGACAAGGAAGGGAGAACACTGAAGCTTTCTTT
v_call: TRBV9; clone_size: NA; j_call: TRBJ1-5; d_call: NA; cdr3_aa: CASSPGGGLEPQHF; cdr3_nt: TGTGCCAGCAGCCCCGGGGGGGGGCTGGAGCCCCAGCATTTT
v_call: TRBV5-1; clone_size: NA; j_call: TRBJ2-7; d_call: NA; cdr3_aa: CASSTGRGAVDYEQYF; cdr3_nt: TGCGCCAGCAGCACCGGACGAGGGGCGGTGGATTACGAGCAGTACTTC
v_call: TRBV4-1; clone_size: NA; j_call: TRBJ2-1; d_call: TRBD2; cdr3_aa: CASSQDRTSANNEQFF; cdr3_nt: TGCGCCAGCAGCCAAGACCGGACTAGCGCGAACAATGAGCAGTTCTTC
v_call: TRBV7-2; clone_size: NA; j_call: TRBJ2-5; d_call: NA; cdr3_aa: CASSSSPETQYF; cdr3_nt: TGTGCCAGCAGCTCTAGCCCAGAGACCCAGTACTTC
v_call: TRBV7-2; clone_size: NA; j_call: TRBJ2-7; d_call: NA; cdr3_aa: CASSPQGGGEQYF; cdr3_nt: TGTGCCAGCAGCCCCCAAGGAGGGGGCGAGCAGTACTTC
v_call: TRBV5-4; clone_size: NA; j_call: TRBJ2-3; d_call: NA; cdr3_aa: CASSSLGGATDTQYF; cdr3_nt: TGTGCCAGCAGCTCCTTGGGGGGCGCGACAGATACGCAGTATTTT
v_call: TRBV10-2; clone_size: NA; j_call: TRBJ2-7; d_call: TRBD1; cdr3_aa: CASSETGGLTYEQYF; cdr3_nt: TGCGCCAGCAGTGAGACAGGGGGGCTTACCTACGAGCAGTACTTC
v_call: TRBV2; clone_size: NA; j_call: TRBJ2-1; d_call: TRBD2; cdr3_aa: CASSDRLAGNEQFF; cdr3_nt: TGTGCCAGCAGTGATCGGCTAGCGGGCAATGAGCAGTTCTTC
v_call: TRBV5-6; clone_size: once; j_call: TRBJ2-5; d_call: TRBD2; cdr3_aa: CASSQAGGRETQYF; cdr3_nt: TGTGCCAGCAGCCAGGCGGGGGGGAGGGAGACCCAGTACTTC
v_call: TRBV4-2; clone_size: NA; j_call: TRBJ2-7; d_call: NA; cdr3_aa: CASSPGSSYEQYF; cdr3_nt: TGTGCCAGCAGCCCCGGGAGCTCCTACGAGCAGTACTTC
v_call: TRBV2; clone_size: NA; j_call: TRBJ2-7; d_call: TRBD1; cdr3_aa: CASSEVWTGTYEQYF; cdr3_nt: TGTGCCAGCAGTGAAGTCTGGACAGGGACCTACGAGCAGTACTTC
v_call: TRBV7-2; clone_size: once; j_call: TRBJ2-4; d_call: NA; cdr3_aa: CASSSRLLLAKNIQYF; cdr3_nt: TGTGCCAGCAGCTCTCGTCTTCTACTAGCCAAAAACATTCAGTACTTC
v_call: TRBV7-9; clone_size: NA; j_call: TRBJ1-4; d_call: NA; cdr3_aa: CASSLAPGYEKLFF; cdr3_nt: TGTGCCAGCAGCTTAGCCCCGGGGTATGAAAAACTGTTTTTT
v_call: TRBV30; clone_size: NA; j_call: TRBJ1-6; d_call: TRBD1; cdr3_aa: CAWRATGLDNSPLHF; cdr3_nt: TGTGCCTGGAGGGCGACAGGGCTAGATAATTCACCCCTCCACTTT
v_call: TRBV7-3; clone_size: NA; j_call: TRBJ2-1; d_call: TRBD1; cdr3_aa: CASSLTGSYNEQFF; cdr3_nt: TGTGCCAGCAGCTTGACAGGGTCCTACAATGAGCAGTTCTTC
v_call: TRBV27; clone_size: once; j_call: TRBJ2-7; d_call: NA; cdr3_aa: CASSLGVEGYEQYF; cdr3_nt: TGTGCCAGCAGTTTGGGGGTGGAGGGCTACGAGCAGTACTTC
v_call: TRBV13; clone_size: NA; j_call: TRBJ2-5; d_call: TRBD2; cdr3_aa: CASSGPSGQETQYF; cdr3_nt: TGTGCCAGCAGCGGTCCTAGCGGACAAGAGACCCAGTACTTC
v_call: TRBV21-1; clone_size: NA; j_call: TRBJ2-3; d_call: NA; cdr3_aa: CASSAPGDTQYF; cdr3_nt: TGTGCCAGCAGCGCCCCGGGGGATACGCAGTATTTT
v_call: TRBV5-1; clone_size: NA; j_call: TRBJ1-2; d_call: NA; cdr3_aa: CASSLGDGVYGYTF; cdr3_nt: TGCGCCAGCAGCTTAGGGGACGGAGTCTATGGCTACACCTTC
v_call: TRBV19; clone_size: NA; j_call: TRBJ2-5; d_call: NA; cdr3_aa: CASIGGAQETQYF; cdr3_nt: TGTGCCAGTATTGGCGGGGCACAAGAGACCCAGTACTTC
v_call: TRBV28; clone_size: NA; j_call: TRBJ2-7; d_call: NA; cdr3_aa: CASRVQGYEQYF; cdr3_nt: TGTGCCAGCAGGGTTCAGGGCTACGAGCAGTACTTC
v_call: TRBV7-6; clone_size: NA; j_call: TRBJ2-7; d_call: NA; cdr3_aa: CASSLYSTYEQYF; cdr3_nt: TGTGCCAGCAGCTTATATTCCACCTACGAGCAGTACTTC
v_call: TRBV30; clone_size: NA; j_call: TRBJ1-1; d_call: TRBD1; cdr3_aa: CANAGTGVTEAFF; cdr3_nt: TGTGCCAATGCCGGGACAGGGGTGACTGAAGCTTTCTTT
v_call: TRBV29-1; clone_size: medium-sized; j_call: TRBJ2-1; d_call: TRBD2; cdr3_aa: CSVLGLAGVRRSNEQFF; cdr3_nt: TGCAGCGTGCTGGGACTAGCGGGAGTTCGGCGGAGCAATGAGCAGTTCTTC
v_call: TRBV19; clone_size: NA; j_call: TRBJ1-1; d_call: NA; cdr3_aa: CASRRGTMNTEAFF; cdr3_nt: TGTGCCAGTAGGAGAGGTACCATGAACACTGAAGCTTTCTTT